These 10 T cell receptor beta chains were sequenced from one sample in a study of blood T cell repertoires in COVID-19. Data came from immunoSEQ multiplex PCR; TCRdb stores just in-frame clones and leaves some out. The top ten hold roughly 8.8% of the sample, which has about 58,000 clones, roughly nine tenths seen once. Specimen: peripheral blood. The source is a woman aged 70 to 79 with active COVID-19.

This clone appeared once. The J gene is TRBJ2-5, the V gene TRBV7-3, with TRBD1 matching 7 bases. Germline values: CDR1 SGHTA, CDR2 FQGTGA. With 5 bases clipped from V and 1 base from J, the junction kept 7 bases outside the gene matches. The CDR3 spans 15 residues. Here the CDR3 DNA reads TGTGCCAGCAGCCCAGGGACAGCAGCCCAAGAGACCCAGTACTTC. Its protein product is CASSPGTAAQETQYF.

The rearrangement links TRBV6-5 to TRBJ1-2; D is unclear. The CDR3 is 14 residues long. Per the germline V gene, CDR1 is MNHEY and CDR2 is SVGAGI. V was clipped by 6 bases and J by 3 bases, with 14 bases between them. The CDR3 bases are TGTGCCAGCAGCCCCACGACACTGTACTATGGCTACACCTTC. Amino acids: CASSPTTLYYGYTF.

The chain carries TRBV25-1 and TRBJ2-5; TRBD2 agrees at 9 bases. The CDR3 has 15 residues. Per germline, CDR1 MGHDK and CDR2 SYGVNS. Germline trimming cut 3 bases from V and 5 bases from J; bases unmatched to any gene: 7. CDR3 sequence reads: CASSDHPSGEETQYF. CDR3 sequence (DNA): TGTGCCAGCAGTGATCATCCTAGCGGGGAGGAGACCCAGTACTTC.

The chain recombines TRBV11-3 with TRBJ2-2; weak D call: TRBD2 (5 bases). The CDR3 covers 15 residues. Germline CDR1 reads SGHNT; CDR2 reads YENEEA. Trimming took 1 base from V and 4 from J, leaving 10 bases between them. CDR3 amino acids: CASSLGPSPTGELFF. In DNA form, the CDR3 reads TGTGCCAGCAGCTTAGGCCCTAGCCCCACCGGGGAGCTGTTTTTT.

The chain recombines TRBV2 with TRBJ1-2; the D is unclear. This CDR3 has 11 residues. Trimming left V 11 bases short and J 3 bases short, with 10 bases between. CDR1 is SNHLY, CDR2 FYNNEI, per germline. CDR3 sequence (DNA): TGTGCCCGAGAGGGCCACTATGGCTACACCTTC. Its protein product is CAREGHYGYTF.

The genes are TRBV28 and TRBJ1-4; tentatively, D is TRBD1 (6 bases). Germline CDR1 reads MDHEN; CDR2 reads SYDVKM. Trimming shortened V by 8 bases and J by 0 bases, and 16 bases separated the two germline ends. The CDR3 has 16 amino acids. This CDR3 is CASGSGTLATNEKLFF. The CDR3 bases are TGTGCCAGCGGATCCGGGACACTAGCAACTAATGAAAAACTGTTTTTT.

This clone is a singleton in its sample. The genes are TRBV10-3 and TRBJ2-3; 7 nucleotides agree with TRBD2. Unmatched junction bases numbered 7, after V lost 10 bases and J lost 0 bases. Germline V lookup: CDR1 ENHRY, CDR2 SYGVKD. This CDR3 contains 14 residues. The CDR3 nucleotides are TGTGCCACGACGACTAGCATGAGCACAGATACGCAGTATTTT. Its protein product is CATTTSMSTDTQYF.

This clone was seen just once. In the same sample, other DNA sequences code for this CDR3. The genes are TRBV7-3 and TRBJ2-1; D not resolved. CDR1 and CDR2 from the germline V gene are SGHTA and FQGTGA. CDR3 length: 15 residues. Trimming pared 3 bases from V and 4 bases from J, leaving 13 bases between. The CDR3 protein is CASSLGGGSYNEQFF. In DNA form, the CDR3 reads TGTGCCAGCAGCTTGGGTGGCGGAAGTTACAATGAGCAGTTCTTC.

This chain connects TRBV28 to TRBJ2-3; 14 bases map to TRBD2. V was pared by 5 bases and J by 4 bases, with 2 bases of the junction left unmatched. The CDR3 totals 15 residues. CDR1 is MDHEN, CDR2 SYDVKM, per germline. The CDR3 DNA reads TGTGCCAGCAGTCCGGGACTAGCGGGAGCAGATACGCAGTATTTT. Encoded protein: CASSPGLAGADTQYF.

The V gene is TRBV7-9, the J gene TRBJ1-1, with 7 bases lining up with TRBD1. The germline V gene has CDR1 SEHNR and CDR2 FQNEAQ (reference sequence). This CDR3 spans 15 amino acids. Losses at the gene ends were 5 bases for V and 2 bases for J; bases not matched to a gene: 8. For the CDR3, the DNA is TGTGCCAGCAGCGAACAGGGACAGCTAAACACTGAAGCTTTCTTT. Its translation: CASSEQGQLNTEAFF.